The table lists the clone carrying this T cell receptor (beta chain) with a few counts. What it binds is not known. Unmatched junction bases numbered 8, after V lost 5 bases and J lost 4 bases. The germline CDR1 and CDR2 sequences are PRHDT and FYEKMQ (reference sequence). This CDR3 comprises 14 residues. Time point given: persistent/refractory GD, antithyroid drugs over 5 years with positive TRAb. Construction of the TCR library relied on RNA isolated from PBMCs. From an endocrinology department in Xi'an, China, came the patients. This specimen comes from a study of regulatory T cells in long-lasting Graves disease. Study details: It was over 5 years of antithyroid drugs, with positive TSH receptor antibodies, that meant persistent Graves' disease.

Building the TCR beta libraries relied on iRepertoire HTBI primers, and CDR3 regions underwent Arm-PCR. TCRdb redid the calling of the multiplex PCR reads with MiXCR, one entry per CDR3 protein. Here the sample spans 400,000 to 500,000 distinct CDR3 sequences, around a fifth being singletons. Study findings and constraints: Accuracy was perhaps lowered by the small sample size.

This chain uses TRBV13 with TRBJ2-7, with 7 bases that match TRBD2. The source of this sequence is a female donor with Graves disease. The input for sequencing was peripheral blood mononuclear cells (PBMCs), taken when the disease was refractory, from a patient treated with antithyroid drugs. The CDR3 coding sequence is TGTGCCAGCAGCCCCCCACTAGCGAGATACGAGCAGTACTTC. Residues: CASSPPLARYEQYF.